This T cell receptor (beta chain) was captured in a study of T cell responses to AZD1222 COVID-19 vaccine. About the study: Some second doses came at about 4 weeks and others at about 12 weeks; these were pooled.

Sequencing used immunoSEQ multiplex PCR; TCRdb keeps in-frame clones, though not all of them. Of 100,000 to 130,000 clones detected, about 90% appear once; the ten largest clones hold around 4.5%. Concerning this clone: What it binds is not known.

General study findings and limits: Repertoire sampling occurred only after the peak T cell response. White British donors predominated, females outnumbered males, and clonal diversity was possibly underestimated.

The CDR3 contains 16 residues. The germline CDR1 and CDR2 sequences are KGHDR and SFDVKD. Deletions cut 1 base from V and 2 bases from J, with 12 bases between. J is TRBJ2-3 and V is TRBV24-1, with a possible D match to TRBD2 (5 bases). Sequencing used peripheral blood, obtained on day 0 of AZD1222 vaccination. The clonotype was recovered from an adult in good health. This CDR3 reads CATSDLGSANTDTQYF. As DNA, the CDR3 is TGTGCCACCAGTGATTTAGGGAGTGCTAACACAGATACGCAGTATTTT.